These 13 T cell receptor beta chains were sequenced from one sample in a study of cytomegalovirus exposure and HLA in healthy donors. Researchers ran the PCR with 60 Vbeta and 13 Jbeta primers. Profiling relied on immunoSEQ multiplex PCR, and the TCRdb table lists in-frame clones only, not all of them. This table has 150,000 to 200,000 clones, around 83% appearing once. Specimen: PBMCs. The receptor set was obtained from a woman between 50 and 59 years old in good health and CMV-seropositive.

This clone was seen only a few times. The chain joins TRBV7-6 to TRBJ1-1; D gene ambiguous. The V end was cut by 6 bases, the J end by 1 base, with 9 bases between. This CDR3 comprises 13 residues. Germline V CDR1 and CDR2: SGHVS, FNYEAQ. CDR3 loop: CASRERGNTEAFF. The CDR3, as DNA: TGTGCCAGCAGGGAGAGAGGGAACACTGAAGCTTTCTTT.

The chain recombines TRBV25-1 with TRBJ2-3; D gene unclear. The CDR3 is 13 amino acids. Per germline, CDR1 MGHDK and CDR2 SYGVNS. Trimming cost V 5 bases and J 5 bases, with 11 bases left between them. For the CDR3, the DNA is TGTGCCAGCAGTTTACCCGGCGGAGATACGCAGTATTTT. It encodes CASSLPGGDTQYF.

V is TRBV27 and J is TRBJ2-2; 12 bases agree with TRBD2. The CDR3 extends over 16 amino acids. Germline V lookup: CDR1 MNHEY, CDR2 SMNVEV (reference sequence). V shed 1 base and J 6 bases; nucleotides not matched to a gene: 3. CDR3 coding DNA: TGTGCCAGCAGTTTATATCTAGCGGGAGGGGCCGGGGAGCTGTTTTTT. Translation: CASSLYLAGGAGELFF.

The chain is built from TRBV9 and TRBJ2-2, with a tentative D call TRBD2 (5 bases). The V gene lost 0 bases and the J gene lost 4 bases, with 13 bases spanning the gap. Looked up from germline, CDR1 is SGDLS and CDR2 is YYNGEE. CDR3 length: 16 residues. The CDR3 sequence: CASSVASLPGTGELFF. CDR3 in DNA: TGTGCCAGCAGCGTAGCTAGCCTCCCGGGCACCGGGGAGCTGTTTTTT.

Only a few counts were recorded for this clone. The CDR3 DNA reads as TGCGCCAGCAGTGAGCCAGGGTCCTACGAGCAGTACTTC. As protein: CASSEPGSYEQYF. The chain recombines TRBV10-1 with TRBJ2-7, with D possibly being TRBD1 (5 bases). Germline CDR1 is WNHNN and CDR2 is SYGVQD (reference sequence). Trimming pared 2 bases from V and 1 base from J, leaving 6 bases between. This CDR3 has 13 amino acids.

The V call is TRBV29-1, the J call TRBJ2-7; 9 bases map to TRBD1. After removal of 4 bases from V and 0 bases from J, the junction contained 4 bases not matched to a gene. The length of the CDR3 is 14 residues. Germline values: CDR1 SQVTM, CDR2 ANQGSEA. DNA for the CDR3: TGCAGCGTTGCGGGACAGGGAAGCTCCTACGAGCAGTACTTC. It codes for CSVAGQGSSYEQYF.

The chain combines TRBV18 with TRBJ1-5; D possibly corresponds to TRBD1 (5 bases). CDR1 and CDR2 from the germline V gene are KGHSH and LQKENI. The V end was cut by 6 bases, the J end by 2 bases, with 17 bases between. This CDR3 region has 16 residues. Here the CDR3 DNA reads TGTGCCAGCTCCCTAACCCCCAGGGTCGGCAATCAGCCCCAGCATTTT. Amino acids: CASSLTPRVGNQPQHF. The full variable domain, completed using reference TRBV18 and TRBJ1-5, is NAGVMQNPRHLVRRRGQEARLRCSPMKGHSHVYWYRQLPEEGLKFMVYLQKENIIDESGMPKERFSAEFPKEGPSILRIQQVVRGDSAAYFCASSLTPRVGNQPQHFGDGTRLSIL.

This clone was observed a handful of times. The chain carries TRBV27 and TRBJ2-1, with D perhaps TRBD1 (6 bases). V lost 5 bases and J 10 bases, leaving 21 bases between the germline ends. Germline V gene data show CDR1 as MNHEY and CDR2 as SMNVEV (reference sequence). The CDR3 is 15 amino acids. For the CDR3, the DNA is TGTGCCAGCAGTCAAACCGGGACAAGCCCTAACGAGCAGTTCTTC. Amino acids: CASSQTGTSPNEQFF.

The chain uses TRBV7-2 and TRBJ2-7; TRBD1 agrees at 9 bases. The CDR3 contains 15 residues. With 6 bases clipped from V and 3 bases from J, the junction kept 9 bases outside the gene matches. Germline V CDR1 and CDR2: SGHTA, FQGNSA. The CDR3 DNA sequence: TGTGCCAGCAGGCCACAGGGACAGGGAGTCTACGAGCAGTACTTC. It specifies CASRPQGQGVYEQYF.

The V and J genes are TRBV5-4 and TRBJ2-7, with D tentatively TRBD2 (5 bases). Germline V gene lookup returns CDR1 SGHNT and CDR2 YYREEE (reference sequence). The CDR3 sequence is 13 residues long. Trimming shortened V by 2 bases and J by 6 bases, and 12 bases separated the two germline ends. DNA of the CDR3: TGTGCCAGCAGCTTTCCTAATCGGGGCGAGCAGTACTTC. Its translation: CASSFPNRGEQYF.

Written as DNA, the CDR3 is TGTGCCTGGAGTCTACTATCACAGGCAGATACGCAGTATTTT. Protein sequence: CAWSLLSQADTQYF. The gene calls are TRBV30 and TRBJ2-3; D is perhaps TRBD1 (5 bases). Trimming shortened V by 2 bases and J by 4 bases, and 13 bases separated the two germline ends. The CDR3 is 14 amino acids. Per germline, CDR1 GTSNPN and CDR2 SVGIG (reference sequence).

The chain recombines TRBV28 with TRBJ1-2, with 9 positions matching TRBD1. This CDR3 comprises 14 residues. In germline, CDR1 is MDHEN, CDR2 SYDVKM. V was clipped by 5 bases and J by 6 bases; unmatched bases: 7. CDR3 in amino acids: CASSVGGTGHGYTF. DNA for the CDR3: TGTGCCAGCAGTGTGGGGGGGACAGGGCATGGCTACACCTTC.

This clone showed up just once. This chain uses TRBV10-3 with TRBJ1-4; D possibly corresponds to TRBD1 (6 bases). V shed 1 base and J shed 3 bases, with 9 bases lying between them. The CDR3 contains 15 residues. Germline V gives CDR1 ENHRY, CDR2 SYGVKD. The CDR3 spells CAISEYTGSNEKLFF. The CDR3 DNA sequence: TGTGCCATCAGTGAGTACACAGGGTCTAATGAAAAACTGTTTTTT.